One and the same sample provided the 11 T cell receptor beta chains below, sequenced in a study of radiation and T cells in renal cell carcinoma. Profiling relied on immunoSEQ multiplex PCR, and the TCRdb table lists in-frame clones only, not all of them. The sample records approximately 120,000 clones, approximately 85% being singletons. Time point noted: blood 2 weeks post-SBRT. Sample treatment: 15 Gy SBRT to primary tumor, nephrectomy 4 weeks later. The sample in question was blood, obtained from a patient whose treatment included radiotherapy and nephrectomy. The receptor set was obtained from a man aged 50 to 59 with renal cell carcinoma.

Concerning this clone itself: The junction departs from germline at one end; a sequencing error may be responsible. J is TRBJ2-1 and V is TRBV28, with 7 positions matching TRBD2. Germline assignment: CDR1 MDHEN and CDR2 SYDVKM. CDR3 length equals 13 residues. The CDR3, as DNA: TGTGCCAGCAACCCCGCCCGAGGGAGGGAGATGGTCTTC. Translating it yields CASNPARGREMVF.

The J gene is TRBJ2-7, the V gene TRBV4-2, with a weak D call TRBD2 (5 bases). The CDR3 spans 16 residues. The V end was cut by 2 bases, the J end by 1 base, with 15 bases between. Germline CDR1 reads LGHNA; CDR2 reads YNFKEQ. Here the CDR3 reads CASSQKMGGESYEQYF. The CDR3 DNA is TGTGCCAGCAGCCAAAAGATGGGTGGGGAGTCCTACGAGCAGTACTTC.

The CDR3 loop reads CASSPREKSYNEQFF. In DNA form, the CDR3 reads TGTGCCAGCAGCCCCCGGGAGAAGTCCTACAATGAGCAGTTCTTC. The chain is built from TRBV9 and TRBJ2-1; a possible D gene is TRBD2 (6 bases). Germline V gene data show CDR1 as SGDLS and CDR2 as YYNGEE. This CDR3 contains 15 residues. Trimming took 4 bases from V and 1 from J, leaving 12 bases between them.

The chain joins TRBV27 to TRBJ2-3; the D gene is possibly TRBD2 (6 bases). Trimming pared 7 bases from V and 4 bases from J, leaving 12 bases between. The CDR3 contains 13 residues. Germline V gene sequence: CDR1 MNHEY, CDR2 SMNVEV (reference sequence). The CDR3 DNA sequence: TGTGCCAGCACCAACGGAGGGGCAGATACGCAGTATTTT. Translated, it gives CASTNGGADTQYF.

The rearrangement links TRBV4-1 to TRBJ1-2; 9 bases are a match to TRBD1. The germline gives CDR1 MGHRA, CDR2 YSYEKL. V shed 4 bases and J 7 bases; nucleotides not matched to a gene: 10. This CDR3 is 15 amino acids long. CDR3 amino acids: CASSPAGTGYSGYTF. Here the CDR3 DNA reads TGCGCCAGCAGCCCAGCCGGGACAGGGTATAGTGGCTACACCTTC.

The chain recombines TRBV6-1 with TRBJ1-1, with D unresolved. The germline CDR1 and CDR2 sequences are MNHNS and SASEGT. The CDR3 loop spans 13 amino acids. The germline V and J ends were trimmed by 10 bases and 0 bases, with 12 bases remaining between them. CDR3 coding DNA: TGTGCCACCCGGACGGGAATGAACACTGAAGCTTTCTTT. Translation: CATRTGMNTEAFF.

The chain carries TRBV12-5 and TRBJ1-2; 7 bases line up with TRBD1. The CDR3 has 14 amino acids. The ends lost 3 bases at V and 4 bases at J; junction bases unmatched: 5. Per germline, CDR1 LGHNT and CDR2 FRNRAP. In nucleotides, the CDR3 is TGTGCTAGTGGTTTAGGGACAGTTCTCTATGGCTACACCTTC. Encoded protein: CASGLGTVLYGYTF.

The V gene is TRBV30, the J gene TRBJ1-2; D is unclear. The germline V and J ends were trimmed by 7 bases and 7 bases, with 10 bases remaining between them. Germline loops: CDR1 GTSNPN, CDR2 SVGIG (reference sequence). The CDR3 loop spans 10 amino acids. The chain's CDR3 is CASRRGGYTF. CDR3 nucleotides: TGTGCCTCAAGGCGAGGTGGCTACACCTTC.

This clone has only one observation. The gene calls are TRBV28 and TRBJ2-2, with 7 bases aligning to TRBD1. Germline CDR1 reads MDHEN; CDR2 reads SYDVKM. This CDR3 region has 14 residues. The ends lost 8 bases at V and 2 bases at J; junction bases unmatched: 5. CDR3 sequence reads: CASEDRTNTGELFF. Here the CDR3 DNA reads TGTGCCAGCGAGGACAGGACCAACACCGGGGAGCTGTTTTTT.

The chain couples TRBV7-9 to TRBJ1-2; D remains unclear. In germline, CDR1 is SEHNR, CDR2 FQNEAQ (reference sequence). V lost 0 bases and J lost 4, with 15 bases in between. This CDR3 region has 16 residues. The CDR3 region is CASSLALSGRGYGYTF. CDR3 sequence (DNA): TGTGCCAGCAGCTTAGCGCTTTCCGGCCGGGGCTATGGCTACACCTTC. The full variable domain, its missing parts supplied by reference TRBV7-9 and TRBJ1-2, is DTGVSQNPRHKITKRGQNVTFRCDPISEHNRLYWYRQTLGQGPEFLTYFQNEAQLEKSRLLSDRFSAERPKGSFSTLEIQRTEQGDSAMYLCASSLALSGRGYGYTFGSGTRLTVV.

CDR3 region: CAAGGAPTDTQYF. CDR3 sequence (DNA): TGTGCCGCCGGGGGGGCACCCACAGATACGCAGTATTTT. The rearrangement uses TRBV6-5 and TRBJ2-3; 8 bases align to TRBD2. V gave up 11 bases and J gave up 2 bases; unmatched junction bases: 6. The CDR3 runs 13 residues. Germline V gene data show CDR1 as MNHEY and CDR2 as SVGAGI.